The rows below give T cell receptor beta chains drawn from one sample of a study of blood T cells in healthy people across ages. Via MiXCR, TCRdb re-called the 5' RACE reads, giving one row per CDR3 protein. The sample carries hundreds of thousands of distinct CDR3 sequences, around 28% recorded once. The material sequenced was blood. These receptors came from a woman of 80 years or more in good health. The CDR3 runs from the conserved cysteine through the conserved F or W. Each record gives: J gene, V gene, D gene, clone size, CDR3 DNA, CDR3 protein. The D gene is left open where the match is weak. Expanded clones are given a class, and other clones once, few, many or no size at all.

TRBJ2-1 TRBV7-2 . . TGTGCCAGCAGCCGACGGGGCTTCTTAGAGCAGTTCTTC CASSRRGFLEQFF
TRBJ2-3 TRBV11-3 TRBD1 . TGTGCCAGCAGCATACCAGGGGGTGACACAGATACGCAGTATTTT CASSIPGGDTDTQYF
TRBJ1-1 TRBV10-2 . . TGCGCCAGCAGCCCAGGGGTGAAGAACACTGAAGCTTTCTTT CASSPGVKNTEAFF
TRBJ2-5 TRBV6-2/TRBV6-3 TRBD2 . TGTGCCAGCAGCCAGGTACTAGCGGGGGGGATCTATGAGCAGTACTTC CASSQVLAGGIYEQYF
TRBJ2-6 TRBV6-2/TRBV6-3 TRBD1 many TGTGCCAGCAGGCCCGACAGGGCCGACCGCTCTGGGGCCAACGTCCTGACTTTC CASRPDRADRSGANVLTF
TRBJ1-1 TRBV7-9 . few TGTGCCAGCAGCGAGCAGGATCCTCTGAACACTGAAGCTTTCTTT CASSEQDPLNTEAFF
TRBJ2-2 TRBV6-5 . many TGTGCCAGCAGAACCGGGCTCCTGAACACCGGGGAGCTGTTTTTT CASRTGLLNTGELFF
TRBJ1-2 TRBV18 . few TGTGCCAGCTCACTCCCTGCGTACTATGGCTACACCTTC CASSLPAYYGYTF
TRBJ2-5 TRBV7-9 TRBD1 . TGTGCCAGCAGCGTGCCGGGACAGGGTGAGACCCAGTACTTC CASSVPGQGETQYF
TRBJ1-5 TRBV20-1 TRBD1 . TGCAGTGCCCGGACAGGGGTCCTCAAGGGTCAGCCCCAGCATTTT CSARTGVLKGQPQHF
TRBJ1-4 TRBV5-1 . . TGCGCCAGCAGCTCCCAAGGGTTAACTAATGAAAAACTGTTTTTT CASSSQGLTNEKLFF
TRBJ1-2 TRBV15 . . TGTGCCACCAGCAGAGCTAATGTACAGGGCGAATGGAACTATGGCTACACCTTC CATSRANVQGEWNYGYTF
TRBJ2-5 TRBV6-5 . many TGTGCCAGCAGATGGAGGGGCTCTACCTCTGAAACCCAGTACTTC CASRWRGSTSETQYF
TRBJ2-2 TRBV5-5 . few TGTGCCAGCAGCCCACCCTCAGGGACCACCGGGGAGCTGTTTTTT CASSPPSGTTGELFF
TRBJ2-5 TRBV7-2 . many TGTGCCAGCAGCGAAGGGCGGAAACAAGAGACCCAGTACTTC CASSEGRKQETQYF
TRBJ2-7 TRBV20-1 . many TGCAGTGCTAGAGATCTGGCGGCCGTCCCCTACGAGCAGTACTTC CSARDLAAVPYEQYF
TRBJ1-1 TRBV7-2 . . TGTGCCAGCAGCCAGACCGGGGGGCGGACTGAAGCTTTCTTT CASSQTGGRTEAFF
TRBJ2-1 TRBV7-8 . many TGTGCCAGCAGCTTAAAGAGGCCGTGGGGGAGTTCCTACAATGAGCAGTTCTTC CASSLKRPWGSSYNEQFF
TRBJ2-4 TRBV5-5 TRBD1 many TGTGCCAGCAGATTCGACAGGGTAGCGAAAAACATTCAGTACTTC CASRFDRVAKNIQYF
TRBJ1-2 TRBV15 . many TGTGCCACCAGCAGCGCGGCGGGGAGGGACGCCTATGGCTACACCTTC CATSSAAGRDAYGYTF
TRBJ2-7 TRBV7-8 TRBD2 . TGTGCCGCGGGGGGGGTTGCAAAGTACGAGCAGTACTTC CAAGGVAKYEQYF
TRBJ2-6 TRBV28 . few TGTGCCAGCAGGCAAACAGGGACCGTATACTCTGGGACCAACGTCCTGACTTTC CASRQTGTVYSGTNVLTF
TRBJ2-7 TRBV27 . . TGTGCCAGCAGTTGGGGACGTCCCGACGTTAACGAGCAGTACTTC CASSWGRPDVNEQYF
TRBJ2-1 TRBV20-1 TRBD1 . TGCAGGGCTGAAGGGACAGGCAACGAGCAGTTCTTC CRAEGTGNEQFF
TRBJ1-5 TRBV18 . . TGTGCCAGCTCAAGCGGGGCAGGAGACAATCAGCCCCAGCATTTT CASSSGAGDNQPQHF
TRBJ2-7 TRBV7-2 TRBD1 many TGTGCCAGCAGCCGGGACAGGGTTCAGTACTTC CASSRDRVQYF
TRBJ2-1 TRBV20-1 TRBD2 many TGCAGTGCTTCACAGACTAGCGGGTGGAACAATGAGCAGTTCTTC CSASQTSGWNNEQFF
TRBJ1-2 TRBV5-5 . many TGTGCCAGCAGCCCGGACGTAGGGAGAGATGGCTACACCTTC CASSPDVGRDGYTF
TRBJ2-3 TRBV20-1 . . TGCAGTGCTAGAAATGGGGCGGTGGATACGCAGTATTTT CSARNGAVDTQYF
TRBJ2-3 TRBV5-1 TRBD1 . TGCGCCAGCAGCTCCGGACAGGGAGCCCCAGATACGCAGTATTTT CASSSGQGAPDTQYF
TRBJ2-3 TRBV12-3/TRBV12-4 TRBD1 many TGTGCCAGCAGTCCTTGGGACAGCCGACCTGATACGCAGTATTTT CASSPWDSRPDTQYF
TRBJ2-5 TRBV11-2 . many TGTGCCAGCAGCTCTTCGCAATGGGGGGCGATTTTAGAGACCCAGTACTTC CASSSSQWGAILETQYF
TRBJ2-4 TRBV30 . many TGTGCCTGGAGTGTACTAGGCAAAAACATTCAGTACTTC CAWSVLGKNIQYF
TRBJ2-7 TRBV3-1 . . TGTGCCAGCAGCCAAGGGAGGGGGGGCCACCAAACCCAGTACTTC CASSQGRGGHQTQYF
TRBJ1-4 TRBV2 . . TGTGCCAGCGTTCGGTGGGTAGAGGAAAAACTGTTTTTT CASVRWVEEKLFF
TRBJ1-2 TRBV7-9 TRBD1 . TGTGCCAGCAGCCGTCCCCCGACCGACAGGGGGGCTTATGGCTACACCTTC CASSRPPTDRGAYGYTF
TRBJ2-3 TRBV5-1 . many TGCGCCAGCCGCGTCTCGGGGCGAGGCACAGATACGCAGTATTTT CASRVSGRGTDTQYF
TRBJ2-3 TRBV20-1 . many TGCAGTGCCCCCACGGGGCTTACTAGCACAGATACGCAGTATTTT CSAPTGLTSTDTQYF
TRBJ2-1 TRBV6-6 TRBD1 . TGTGCCAGCAGTTACTCGAGACAGGGAAAACTCGACAATGAGCAGTTCTTC CASSYSRQGKLDNEQFF
TRBJ1-1 TRBV5-6 . many TGTGCCAGCAGCTCGAGGGGCCTTATGAACACTGAAGCTTTCTTT CASSSRGLMNTEAFF
TRBJ2-3 TRBV25-1 . . TGTGCCAGCGGTAGGGCAGGGGGCACAGATACGCAGTATTTT CASGRAGGTDTQYF
TRBJ1-5 TRBV27 . few TGTGCCAGCAGTTCCGCCGCAGGGAGGGGGCAGCCCCAGCATTTT CASSSAAGRGQPQHF
TRBJ2-7 TRBV9 TRBD1 few TGTGCCAGCAGCCCCTTGGGACAGGGAATCTACGGGCAGTACTTC CASSPLGQGIYGQYF
TRBJ2-3 TRBV5-1 TRBD2 . TGCGCCAGCCGACTAGCGGGGGACAGTGGAGATACGCAGTATTTT CASRLAGDSGDTQYF
TRBJ1-1 TRBV7-9 . many TGTGCCAGCAGCTTAGAGATGAACACTGAAGCTTTCTTT CASSLEMNTEAFF
TRBJ1-5 TRBV21-1 . . TGTGCCAGCAGCAAAGCCGGAAATCAGCCCCAGCATTTT CASSKAGNQPQHF
TRBJ2-5 TRBV24-1 TRBD2 many TGTGCCACCAGTGCCATTTGGGGGGGAGGGGAAGAGACCCAGTACTTC CATSAIWGGGEETQYF
TRBJ1-2 TRBV12-3/TRBV12-4 . many TGTGCCAGCAGTTTAATCGGCTCCCTCCCCTATGGCTACACCTTC CASSLIGSLPYGYTF